The text below deals with one TCR beta chain. Its specificity is not known. This sample is part of a study of blood T cells in healthy people across ages. Study-level findings and limits: Whereas aged donors had fewer naive CD4+ cells, long-lived donors had more of them and higher diversity. Age brought a roughly linear fall in TCR beta diversity measured per million T cells.

Germline V gives CDR1 DFQATT, CDR2 SNEGSKA (reference sequence). There are 15 residues in the CDR3. With 4 bases removed from V and 3 bases from J, the gap between germline ends came to 16 bases. A second PCR of 7 to 11 cycles used a sample-barcoded 5' primer and a J-beta primer mix. Unique molecular identifiers of 12 random nucleotides labeled each cDNA. Every sample returned 2.5 million or more CDR3-containing paired-end reads. MiXCR, run by TCRdb on the 5' RACE reads, gives a single entry per CDR3 protein. The sample lists 650,000 or so distinct CDR3 sequences, under 65% seen once, with approximately 13% in the top ten.

The V call is TRBV20-1, the J call TRBJ1-5; weak D call: TRBD1 (5 bases). The material sequenced was blood. The clonotype originates from a woman older than 75 in good health. The CDR3 nucleotides read TGCAGTGCTATACAGGCGGCAGAGATCAATCAGCCCCAGCATTTT. Encoded protein: CSAIQAAEINQPQHF.